Sequencing of this TCR beta chain was carried out in a study of control samples from healthy donors and cancer patients. The assay was immunoSEQ multiplex PCR, and TCRdb's table has in-frame clones only and misses some. The sample carries roughly 100,000 clones, around 88% recorded once. This clone was recorded only once. An end of the junction differs from the germline gene, which may be a read error. Germline lookup yields CDR1 SEHNR and CDR2 FQNEAQ (reference sequence). The CDR3 contains 13 residues. The receptor comes from a man aged 55 to 69 with lung cancer. V is TRBV7-9 and J is TRBJ1-3, with D hard to call. Material for sequencing was PBMCs. CDR3 protein: CLTKGSSGNTIYF. CDR3 nucleotide sequence: TGCCTAACAAAGGGAAGCTCTGGAAACACCATATATTTT.